This T cell receptor (beta chain) was recorded in a study of neurological immune-mediated disorders. This clonotype appeared many times. Unmatched junction bases numbered 6, after V lost 7 bases and J lost 3 bases. Germline V gives CDR1 ENHRY, CDR2 SYGVKD. The CDR3 consists of 15 residues. One entry per CDR3 protein results from TCRdb running MiXCR on the 5' RACE reads. This sample has roughly 80,000 distinct CDR3 sequences, with approximately 9.4% found just once. This TCR came from a man aged 45 to 65 in good health. The sample consisted of PBMCs. The chain has TRBV10-3 and TRBJ2-5; 12 nucleotides match TRBD2. The CDR3 DNA reads TGTGCCATCACCGAGAGACTAGCGGGAGAAGAGACCCAGTACTTC. Translated: CAITERLAGEETQYF.